This TCR beta chain was found in a study of blood T cell repertoires in COVID-19. Study at large: Samples came from the United States, Italy and Spain, spanning acute and convalescent COVID-19. Sources were T cells, B-cell-depleted T cells, or PBMCs; the material itself was cDNA or gDNA.

How the authors handled the data: Amplification of reference gene primers provided the estimated nucleated cell counts. The data were produced by immunoSEQ multiplex PCR, yet TCRdb's version contains in-frame clones alone and is incomplete. That table gives V, J and clone size, and the DNA gave D and trimming. The table has approximately 70,000 clones, about 87% seen once. This CDR3 has 13 residues. Germline V gene data show CDR1 as SGHTA and CDR2 as FQGTGA. The junction had 8 bases not matched to a gene; V was cut back by 5 bases and J by 9 bases. V and J are TRBV7-3 and TRBJ2-7, with 9 positions matching TRBD2. The sample was peripheral blood. The origin of this receptor is a woman of 80 years or more with active COVID-19. CDR3 nucleotides: TGTGCCAGCAGCCTATTAGCGGGAGAAGGGCAGTACTTC. Protein: CASSLLAGEGQYF.